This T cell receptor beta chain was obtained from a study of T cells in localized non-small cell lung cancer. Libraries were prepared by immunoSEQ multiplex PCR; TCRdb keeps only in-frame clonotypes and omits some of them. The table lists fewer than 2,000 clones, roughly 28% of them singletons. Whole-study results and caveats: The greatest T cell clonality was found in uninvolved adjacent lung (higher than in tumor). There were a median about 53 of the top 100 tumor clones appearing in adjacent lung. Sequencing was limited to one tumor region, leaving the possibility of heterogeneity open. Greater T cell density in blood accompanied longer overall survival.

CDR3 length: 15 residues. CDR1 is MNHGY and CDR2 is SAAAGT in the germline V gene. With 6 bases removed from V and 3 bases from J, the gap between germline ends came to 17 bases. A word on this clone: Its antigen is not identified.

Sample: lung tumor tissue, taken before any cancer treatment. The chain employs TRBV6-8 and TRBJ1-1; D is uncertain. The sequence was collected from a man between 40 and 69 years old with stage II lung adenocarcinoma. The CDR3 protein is CASRTQLSGYTEAFF. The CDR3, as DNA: TGTGCCAGCAGAACACAACTCTCGGGGTACACTGAAGCTTTCTTT.